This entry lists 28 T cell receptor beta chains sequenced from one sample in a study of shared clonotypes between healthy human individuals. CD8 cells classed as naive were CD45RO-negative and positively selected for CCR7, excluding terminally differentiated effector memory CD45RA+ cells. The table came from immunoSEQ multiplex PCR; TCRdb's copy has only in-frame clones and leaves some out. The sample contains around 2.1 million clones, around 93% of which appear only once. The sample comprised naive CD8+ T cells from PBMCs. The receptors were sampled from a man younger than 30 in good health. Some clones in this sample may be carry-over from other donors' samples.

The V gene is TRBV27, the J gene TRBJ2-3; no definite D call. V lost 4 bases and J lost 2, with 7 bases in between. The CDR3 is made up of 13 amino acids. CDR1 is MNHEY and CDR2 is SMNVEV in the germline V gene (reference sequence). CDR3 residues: CASSWLATDTQYF. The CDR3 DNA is TGTGCCAGCAGTTGGTTAGCCACAGATACGCAGTATTTT.

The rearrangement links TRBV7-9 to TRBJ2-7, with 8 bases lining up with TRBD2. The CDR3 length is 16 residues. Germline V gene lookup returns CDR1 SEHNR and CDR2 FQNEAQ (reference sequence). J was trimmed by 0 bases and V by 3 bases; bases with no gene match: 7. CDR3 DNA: TGTGCCAGCAGCTTGCGGCTAGCGGGTGCCTCCTACGAGCAGTACTTC. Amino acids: CASSLRLAGASYEQYF.

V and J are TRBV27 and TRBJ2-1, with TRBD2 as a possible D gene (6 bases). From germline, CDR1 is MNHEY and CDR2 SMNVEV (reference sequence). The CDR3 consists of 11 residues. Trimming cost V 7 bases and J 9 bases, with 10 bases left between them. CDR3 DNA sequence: TGTGCCAGCAAATCGGGGGTTGAGCAGTTCTTC. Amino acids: CASKSGVEQFF.

The CDR3 is CASSPGLAGPSYEQYF. CDR3 sequence (DNA): TGTGCCAGCAGCCCGGGACTAGCGGGCCCTTCCTACGAGCAGTACTTC. The J gene is TRBJ2-7, the V gene TRBV9; the match to TRBD2 covers 12 bases. Germline V lookup: CDR1 SGDLS, CDR2 YYNGEE. The CDR3 runs to 16 residues. Unmatched junction bases numbered 6, after V lost 4 bases and J lost 1 base.

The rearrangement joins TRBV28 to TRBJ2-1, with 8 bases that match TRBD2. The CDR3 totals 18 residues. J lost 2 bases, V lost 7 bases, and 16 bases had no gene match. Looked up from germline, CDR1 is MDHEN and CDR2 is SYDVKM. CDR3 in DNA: TGTGCCAGCAACCAACTCCCTACACTAGCGGAGGCCTACAATGAGCAGTTCTTC. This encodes CASNQLPTLAEAYNEQFF.

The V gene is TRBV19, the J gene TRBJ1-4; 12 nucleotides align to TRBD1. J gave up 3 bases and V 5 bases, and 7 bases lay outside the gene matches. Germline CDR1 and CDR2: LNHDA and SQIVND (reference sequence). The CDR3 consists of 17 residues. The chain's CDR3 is CASSPGTGGAPNEKLFF. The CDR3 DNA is TGTGCCAGTAGTCCCGGGACAGGGGGCGCCCCTAATGAAAAACTGTTTTTT.

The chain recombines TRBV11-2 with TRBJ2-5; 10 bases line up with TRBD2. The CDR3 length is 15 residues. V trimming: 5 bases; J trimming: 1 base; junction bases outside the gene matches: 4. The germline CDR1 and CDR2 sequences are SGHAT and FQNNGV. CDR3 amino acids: CASSGRTSGQETQYF. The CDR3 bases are TGTGCCAGCAGCGGGAGGACTAGCGGCCAAGAGACCCAGTACTTC. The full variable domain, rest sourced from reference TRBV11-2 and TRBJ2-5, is EAGVAQSPRYKIIEKRQSVAFWCNPISGHATLYWYQQILGQGPKLLIQFQNNGVVDDSQLPKDRFSAERLKGVDSTLKIQPAKLEDSAVYLCASSGRTSGQETQYFGPGTRLLVL.

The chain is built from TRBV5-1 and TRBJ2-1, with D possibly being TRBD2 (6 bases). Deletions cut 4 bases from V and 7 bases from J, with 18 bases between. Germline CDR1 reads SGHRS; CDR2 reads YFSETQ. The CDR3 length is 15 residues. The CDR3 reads CASSHGLKRMNEQFF. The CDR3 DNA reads TGCGCCAGCAGCCACGGACTAAAACGAATGAATGAGCAGTTCTTC.

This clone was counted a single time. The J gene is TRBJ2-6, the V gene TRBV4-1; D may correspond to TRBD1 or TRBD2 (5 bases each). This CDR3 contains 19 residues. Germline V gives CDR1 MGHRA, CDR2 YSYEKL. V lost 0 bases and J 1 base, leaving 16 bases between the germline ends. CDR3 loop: CASSQDFLGEGSGANVLTF. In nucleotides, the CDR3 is TGCGCCAGCAGCCAAGACTTTCTTGGTGAGGGGTCTGGGGCCAACGTCCTGACTTTC.

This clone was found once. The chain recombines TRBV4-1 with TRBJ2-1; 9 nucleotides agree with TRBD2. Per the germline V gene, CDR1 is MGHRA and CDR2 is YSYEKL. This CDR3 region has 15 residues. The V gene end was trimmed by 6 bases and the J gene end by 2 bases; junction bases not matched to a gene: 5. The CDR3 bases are TGCGCCAGCAGAACCCTAGCGGGACCCTACAATGAGCAGTTCTTC. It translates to CASRTLAGPYNEQFF.

The CDR3 spells CASSTGIGAVNTEAFF. CDR3 coding DNA: TGTGCCAGCAGCACAGGTATTGGAGCGGTGAACACTGAAGCTTTCTTT. The V call is TRBV28, the J call TRBJ1-1; D might be TRBD1 (5 bases). CDR3 length equals 16 residues. In germline, CDR1 is MDHEN, CDR2 SYDVKM. Trimming shortened V by 6 bases and J by 0 bases, and 17 bases separated the two germline ends. Together with reference TRBV28 and TRBJ1-1, the CDR3 gives the full variable domain: DVKVTQSSRYLVKRTGEKVFLECVQDMDHENMFWYRQDPGLGLRLIYFSYDVKMKEKGDIPEGYSVSREKKERFSLILESASTNQTSMYLCASSTGIGAVNTEAFFGQGTRLTVV.

CDR3 residues: CSAVSGPYEQYF. The CDR3 DNA sequence: TGCAGCGCAGTTTCCGGACCCTACGAGCAGTACTTC. The V and J genes are TRBV29-1 and TRBJ2-7; no definite D call. The ends were cut back, 7 bases at V and 2 bases at J, with 12 bases in the middle. There are 12 residues in the CDR3. CDR1 is SQVTM, CDR2 ANQGSEA, per germline.

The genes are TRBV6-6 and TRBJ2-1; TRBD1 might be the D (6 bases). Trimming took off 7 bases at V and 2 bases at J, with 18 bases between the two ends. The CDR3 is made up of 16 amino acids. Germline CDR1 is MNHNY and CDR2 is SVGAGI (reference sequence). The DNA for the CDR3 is TGTGCCAGCACCCAGGGGACCACAAGGCCCTACAATGAGCAGTTCTTC. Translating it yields CASTQGTTRPYNEQFF.

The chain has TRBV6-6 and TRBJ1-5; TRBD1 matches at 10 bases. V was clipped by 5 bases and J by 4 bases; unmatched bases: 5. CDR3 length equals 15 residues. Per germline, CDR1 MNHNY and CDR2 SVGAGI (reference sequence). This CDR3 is CASSTGQGMNQPQHF. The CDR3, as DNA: TGTGCCAGCAGTACGGGACAGGGGATGAATCAGCCCCAGCATTTT.

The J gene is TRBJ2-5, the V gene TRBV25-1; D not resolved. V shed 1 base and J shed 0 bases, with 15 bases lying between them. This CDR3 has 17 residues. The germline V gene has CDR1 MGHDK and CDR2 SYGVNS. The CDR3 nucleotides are TGTGCCAGCAGTGAATGGAGTAGAGCAACGAACCAAGAGACCCAGTACTTC. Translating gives CASSEWSRATNQETQYF.

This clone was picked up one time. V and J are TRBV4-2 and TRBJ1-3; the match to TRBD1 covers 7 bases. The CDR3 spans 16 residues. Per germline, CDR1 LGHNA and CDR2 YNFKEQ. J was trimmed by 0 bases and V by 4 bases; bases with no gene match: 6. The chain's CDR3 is CASSPQGDSSGNTIYF. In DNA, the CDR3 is TGTGCCAGCAGCCCCCAGGGGGACAGCTCTGGAAACACCATATATTTT.

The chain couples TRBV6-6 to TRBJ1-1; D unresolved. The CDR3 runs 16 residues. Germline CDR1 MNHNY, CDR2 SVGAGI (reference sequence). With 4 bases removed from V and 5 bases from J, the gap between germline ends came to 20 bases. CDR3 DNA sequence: TGTGCCAGCAGTTCGACTCGCCAGCACCGAGGGACTGAAGCTTTCTTT. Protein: CASSSTRQHRGTEAFF.

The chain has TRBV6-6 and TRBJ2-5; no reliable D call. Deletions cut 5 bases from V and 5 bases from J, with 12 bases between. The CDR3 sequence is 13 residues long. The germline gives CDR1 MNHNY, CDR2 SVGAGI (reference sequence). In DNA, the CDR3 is TGTGCCAGCAGTCCAGACATGGGGGAGACCCAGTACTTC. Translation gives CASSPDMGETQYF.

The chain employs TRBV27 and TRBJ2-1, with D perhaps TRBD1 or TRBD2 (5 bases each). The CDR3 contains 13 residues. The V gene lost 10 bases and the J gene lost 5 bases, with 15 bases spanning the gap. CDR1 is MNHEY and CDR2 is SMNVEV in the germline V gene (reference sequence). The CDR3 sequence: CATTGAKNNEQFF. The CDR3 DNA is TGTGCCACCACCGGGGCTAAGAACAATGAGCAGTTCTTC.

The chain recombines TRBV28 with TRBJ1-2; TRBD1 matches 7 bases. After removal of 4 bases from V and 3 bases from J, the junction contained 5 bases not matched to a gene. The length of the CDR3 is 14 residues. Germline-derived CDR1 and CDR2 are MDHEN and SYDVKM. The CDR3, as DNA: TGTGCCAGCAGTTCTTCCACAGGGGACTATGGCTACACCTTC. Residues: CASSSSTGDYGYTF.

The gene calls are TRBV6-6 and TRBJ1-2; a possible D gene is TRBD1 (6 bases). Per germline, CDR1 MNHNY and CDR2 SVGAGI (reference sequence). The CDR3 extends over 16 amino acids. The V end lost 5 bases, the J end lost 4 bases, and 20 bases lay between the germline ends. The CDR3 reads CASSPGQPDFLYGYTF. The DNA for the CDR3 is TGTGCCAGCAGTCCCGGACAGCCCGATTTTCTCTATGGCTACACCTTC.

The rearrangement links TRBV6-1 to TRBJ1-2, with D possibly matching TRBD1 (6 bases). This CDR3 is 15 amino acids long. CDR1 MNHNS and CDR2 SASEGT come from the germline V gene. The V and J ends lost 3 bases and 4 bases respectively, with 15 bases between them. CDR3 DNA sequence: TGTGCCAGCAGTGAGTGGCAGGGGACGGGCTATGGCTACACCTTC. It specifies CASSEWQGTGYGYTF.

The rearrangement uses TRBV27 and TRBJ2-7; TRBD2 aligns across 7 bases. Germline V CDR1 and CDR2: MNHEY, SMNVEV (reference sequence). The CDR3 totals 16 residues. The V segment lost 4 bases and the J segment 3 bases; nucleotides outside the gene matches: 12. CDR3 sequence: CASSWGPGAGDYEQYF. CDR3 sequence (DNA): TGTGCCAGCAGTTGGGGACCCGGGGCGGGAGACTACGAGCAGTACTTC.

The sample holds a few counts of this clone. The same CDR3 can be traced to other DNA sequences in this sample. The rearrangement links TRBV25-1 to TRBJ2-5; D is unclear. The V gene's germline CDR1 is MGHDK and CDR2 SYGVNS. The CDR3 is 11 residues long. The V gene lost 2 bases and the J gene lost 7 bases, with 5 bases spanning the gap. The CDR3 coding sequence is TGTGCCAGCAGTGAAGGTGGGACCCAGTACTTC. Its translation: CASSEGGTQYF.

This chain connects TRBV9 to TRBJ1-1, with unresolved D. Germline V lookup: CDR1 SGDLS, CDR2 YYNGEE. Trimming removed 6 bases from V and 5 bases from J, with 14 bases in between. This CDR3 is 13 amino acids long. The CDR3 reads CASTGPRTTEAFF. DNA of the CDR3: TGTGCCAGCACCGGGCCAAGGACTACTGAAGCTTTCTTT.

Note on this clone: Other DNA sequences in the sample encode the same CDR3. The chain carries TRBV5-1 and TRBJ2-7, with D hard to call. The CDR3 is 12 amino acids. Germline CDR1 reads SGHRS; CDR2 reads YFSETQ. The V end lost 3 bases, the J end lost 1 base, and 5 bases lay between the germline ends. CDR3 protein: CASSSGSYEQYF. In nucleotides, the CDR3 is TGCGCCAGCAGCTCCGGTTCCTACGAGCAGTACTTC.

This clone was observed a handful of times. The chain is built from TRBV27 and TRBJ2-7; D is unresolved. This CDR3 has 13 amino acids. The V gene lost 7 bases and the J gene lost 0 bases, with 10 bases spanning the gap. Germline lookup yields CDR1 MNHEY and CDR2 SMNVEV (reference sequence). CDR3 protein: CASTPVNSYEQYF. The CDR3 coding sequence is TGTGCCAGCACTCCAGTGAACTCCTACGAGCAGTACTTC.

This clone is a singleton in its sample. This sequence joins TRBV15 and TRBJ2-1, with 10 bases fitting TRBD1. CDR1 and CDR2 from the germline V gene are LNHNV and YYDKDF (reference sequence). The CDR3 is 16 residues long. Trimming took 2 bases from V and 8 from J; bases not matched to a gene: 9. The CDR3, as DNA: TGTGCCACCAGCAGACCTAAGAGACAGGGGGCGCATGAGCAGTTCTTC. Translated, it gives CATSRPKRQGAHEQFF.